The T cell receptor (beta chain) under discussion was sequenced for a study of siplizumab effects on memory and regulatory T cells. Study-wide findings and caveats: Of the alloreactive clones, only a minor fraction mapped to unstimulated subsets. Suppressive activity of Tregs proliferating in siplizumab cultures remained unconfirmed. Only a minority of proliferating CD4+ or CD8+ clones had an assignable naive or memory phenotype, with roughly 80-95% lacking one.

There are a few counts of this clone. What it binds is unknown. Per individual sample, some 10^5 TCR templates were assayed. Libraries were prepared by immunoSEQ multiplex PCR; TCRdb keeps only in-frame clonotypes and omits some of them. The data contain some 100,000 clones, about 93% of them seen just once; the ten biggest clones take up roughly 0.61%. Trimming shortened V by 1 base and J by 3 bases, and 13 bases separated the two germline ends. Germline assignment: CDR1 SQVTM and CDR2 ANQGSEA. The CDR3 runs 15 residues. This sequence was found in a human donor in good health. The sample comprised Tregs sorted from blood. The chain is built from TRBV29-1 and TRBJ2-1, with D hard to call. DNA for the CDR3: TGCAGCGTTGAAGGGACCTATGGGGTCTACAATGAGCAGTTCTTC. It codes for CSVEGTYGVYNEQFF.